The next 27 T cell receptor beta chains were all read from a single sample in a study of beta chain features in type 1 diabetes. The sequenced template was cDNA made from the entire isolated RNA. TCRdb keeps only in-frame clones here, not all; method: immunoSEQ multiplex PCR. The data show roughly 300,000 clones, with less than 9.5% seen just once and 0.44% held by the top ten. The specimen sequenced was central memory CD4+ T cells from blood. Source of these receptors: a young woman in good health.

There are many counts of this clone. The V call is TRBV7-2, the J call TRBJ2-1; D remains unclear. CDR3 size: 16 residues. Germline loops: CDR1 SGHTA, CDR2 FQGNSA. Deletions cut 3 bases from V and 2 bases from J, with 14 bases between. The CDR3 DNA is TGTGCCAGCAGCTTTCCTCACAGCTCACCCTACAATGAGCAGTTCTTC. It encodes CASSFPHSSPYNEQFF.

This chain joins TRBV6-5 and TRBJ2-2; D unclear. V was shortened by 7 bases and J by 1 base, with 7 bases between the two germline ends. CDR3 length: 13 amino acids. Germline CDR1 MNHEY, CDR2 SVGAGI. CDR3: CASTSRNTGELFF. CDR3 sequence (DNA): TGTGCCAGCACTTCTCGGAACACCGGGGAGCTGTTTTTT.

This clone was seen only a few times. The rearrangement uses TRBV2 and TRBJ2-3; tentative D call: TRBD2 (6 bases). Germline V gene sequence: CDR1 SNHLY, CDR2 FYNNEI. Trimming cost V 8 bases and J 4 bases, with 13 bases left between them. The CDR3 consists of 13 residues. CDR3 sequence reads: CASQTSGSDTQYF. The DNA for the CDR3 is TGTGCCAGCCAGACTAGTGGATCAGATACGCAGTATTTT.

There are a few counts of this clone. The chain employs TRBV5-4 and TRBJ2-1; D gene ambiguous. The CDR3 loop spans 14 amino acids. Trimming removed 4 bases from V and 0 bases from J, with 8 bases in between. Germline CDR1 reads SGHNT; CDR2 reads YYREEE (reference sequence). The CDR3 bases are TGTGCCAGCAGCGCGGAGAGCTCCTACAATGAGCAGTTCTTC. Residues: CASSAESSYNEQFF.

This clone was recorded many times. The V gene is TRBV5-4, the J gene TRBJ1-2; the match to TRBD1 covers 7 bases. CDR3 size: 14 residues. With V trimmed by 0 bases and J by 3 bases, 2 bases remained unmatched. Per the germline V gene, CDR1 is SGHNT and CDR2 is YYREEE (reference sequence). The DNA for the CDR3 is TGTGCCAGCAGCTTGGGACAGGGAGACTATGGCTACACCTTC. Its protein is CASSLGQGDYGYTF.

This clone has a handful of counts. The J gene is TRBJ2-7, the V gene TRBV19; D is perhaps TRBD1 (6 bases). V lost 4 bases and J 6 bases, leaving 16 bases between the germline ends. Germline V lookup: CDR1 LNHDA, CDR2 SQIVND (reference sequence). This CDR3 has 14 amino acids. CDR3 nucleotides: TGTGCCAGTAGTAGGGGCGGCACGGACAGCGAGCAGTACTTC. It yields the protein CASSRGGTDSEQYF.

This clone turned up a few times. This CDR3 reads CASRTPGHGMDEQYF. CDR3 DNA sequence: TGTGCCAGCAGGACGCCGGGACATGGGATGGACGAGCAGTACTTC. The chain links TRBV6-6 to TRBJ2-7; weak D call: TRBD1 (6 bases). Germline lookup yields CDR1 MNHNY and CDR2 SVGAGI (reference sequence). The V end was cut by 6 bases, the J end by 5 bases, with 20 bases between. The CDR3 has 15 amino acids.

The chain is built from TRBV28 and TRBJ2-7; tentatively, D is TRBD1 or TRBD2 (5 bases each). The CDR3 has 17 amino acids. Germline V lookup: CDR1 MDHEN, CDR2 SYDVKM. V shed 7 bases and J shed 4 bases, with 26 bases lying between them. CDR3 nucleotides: TGTGCCAGCACCACTAGTCTCGGGACCAGTTTACGGTACGAGCAGTACTTC. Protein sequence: CASTTSLGTSLRYEQYF.

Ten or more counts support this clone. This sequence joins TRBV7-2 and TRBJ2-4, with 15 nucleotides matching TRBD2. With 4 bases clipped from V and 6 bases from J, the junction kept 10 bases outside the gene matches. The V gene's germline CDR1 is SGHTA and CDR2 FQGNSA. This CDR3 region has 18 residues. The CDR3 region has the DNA TGTGCCAGCAGCTCCCAACCTGGACTAGCGGGAGGGATAAACATTCAGTACTTC. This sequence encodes CASSSQPGLAGGINIQYF.

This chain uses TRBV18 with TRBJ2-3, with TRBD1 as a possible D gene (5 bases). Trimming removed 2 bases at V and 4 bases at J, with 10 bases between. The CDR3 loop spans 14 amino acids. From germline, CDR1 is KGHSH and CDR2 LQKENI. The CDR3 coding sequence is TGTGCCAGCTCACCAGCTAGGGGCGCAGATACGCAGTATTTT. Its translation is CASSPARGADTQYF.

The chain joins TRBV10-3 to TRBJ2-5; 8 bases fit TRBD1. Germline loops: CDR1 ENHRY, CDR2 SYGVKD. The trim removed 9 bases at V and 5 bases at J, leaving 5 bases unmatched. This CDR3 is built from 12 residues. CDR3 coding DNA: TGTGCCATTCAGGGGGCCGGGGAGACCCAGTACTTC. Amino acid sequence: CAIQGAGETQYF.

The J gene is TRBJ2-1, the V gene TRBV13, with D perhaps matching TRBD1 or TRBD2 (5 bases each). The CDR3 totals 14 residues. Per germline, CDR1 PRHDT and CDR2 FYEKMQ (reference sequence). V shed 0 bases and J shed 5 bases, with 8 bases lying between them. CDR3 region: CASSLGGTHNEQFF. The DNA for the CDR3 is TGTGCCAGCAGCTTAGGGGGGACCCACAATGAGCAGTTCTTC.

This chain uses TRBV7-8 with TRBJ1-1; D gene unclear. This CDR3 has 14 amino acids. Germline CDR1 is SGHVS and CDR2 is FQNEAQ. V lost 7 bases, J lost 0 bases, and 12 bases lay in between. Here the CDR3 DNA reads TGTGCCAGCAAAACGAGTCACATGAACACTGAAGCTTTCTTT. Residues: CASKTSHMNTEAFF.

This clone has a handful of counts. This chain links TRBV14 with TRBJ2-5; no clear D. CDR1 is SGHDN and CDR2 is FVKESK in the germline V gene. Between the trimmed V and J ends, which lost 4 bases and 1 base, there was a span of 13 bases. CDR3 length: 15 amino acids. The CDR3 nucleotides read TGTGCCAGCAGCCCCGGTCGATCGGTCCAAGAGACCCAGTACTTC. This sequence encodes CASSPGRSVQETQYF.

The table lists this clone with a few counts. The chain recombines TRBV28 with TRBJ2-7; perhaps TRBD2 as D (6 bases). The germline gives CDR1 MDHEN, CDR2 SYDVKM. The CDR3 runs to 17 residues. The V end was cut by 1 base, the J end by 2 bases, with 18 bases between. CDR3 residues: CASSLFLSGSHPYEQYF. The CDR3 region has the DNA TGTGCCAGCAGTTTATTCTTAAGCGGGTCCCACCCCTACGAGCAGTACTTC.

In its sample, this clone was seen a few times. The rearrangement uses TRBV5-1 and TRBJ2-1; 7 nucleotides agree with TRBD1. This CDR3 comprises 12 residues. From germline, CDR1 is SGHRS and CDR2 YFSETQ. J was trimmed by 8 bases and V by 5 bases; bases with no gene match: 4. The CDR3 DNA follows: TGCGCCAGCAGTCGCGACAGGGATGAGCAGTTCTTC. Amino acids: CASSRDRDEQFF.

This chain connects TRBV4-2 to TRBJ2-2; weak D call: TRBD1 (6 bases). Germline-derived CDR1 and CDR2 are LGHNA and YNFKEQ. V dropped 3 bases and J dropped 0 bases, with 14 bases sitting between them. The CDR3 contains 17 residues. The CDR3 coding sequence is TGTGCCAGCAGCCAGAGATTCAGGACAGCGAACACCGGGGAGCTGTTTTTT. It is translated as CASSQRFRTANTGELFF.

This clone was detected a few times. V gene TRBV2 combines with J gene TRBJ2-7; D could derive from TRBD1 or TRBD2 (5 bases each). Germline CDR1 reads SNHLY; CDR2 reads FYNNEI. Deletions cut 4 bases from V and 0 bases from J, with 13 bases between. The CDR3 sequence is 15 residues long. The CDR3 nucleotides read TGTGCCAGCAGTGCAGGGACCCTTCTCTCCTACGAGCAGTACTTC. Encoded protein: CASSAGTLLSYEQYF.

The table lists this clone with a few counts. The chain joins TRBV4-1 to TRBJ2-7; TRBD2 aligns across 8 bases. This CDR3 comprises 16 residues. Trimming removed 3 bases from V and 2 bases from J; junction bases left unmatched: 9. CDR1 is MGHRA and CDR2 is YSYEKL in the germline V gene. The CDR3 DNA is TGCGCCAGCAGCCACCCACCCGGGACTAGGACCTACGAGCAGTACTTC. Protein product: CASSHPPGTRTYEQYF.

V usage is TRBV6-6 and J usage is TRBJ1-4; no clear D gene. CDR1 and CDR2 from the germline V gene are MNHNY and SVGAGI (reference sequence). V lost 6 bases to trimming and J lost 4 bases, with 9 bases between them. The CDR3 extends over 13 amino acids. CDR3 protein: CASSREFNEKLFF. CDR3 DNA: TGTGCCAGCAGCCGGGAATTTAATGAAAAACTGTTTTTT.

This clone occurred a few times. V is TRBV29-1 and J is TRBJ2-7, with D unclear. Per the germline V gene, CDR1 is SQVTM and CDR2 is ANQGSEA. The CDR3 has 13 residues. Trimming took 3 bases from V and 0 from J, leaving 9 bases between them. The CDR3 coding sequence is TGCAGCGTTGACGGCAAAAGCTCCTACGAGCAGTACTTC. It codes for CSVDGKSSYEQYF.

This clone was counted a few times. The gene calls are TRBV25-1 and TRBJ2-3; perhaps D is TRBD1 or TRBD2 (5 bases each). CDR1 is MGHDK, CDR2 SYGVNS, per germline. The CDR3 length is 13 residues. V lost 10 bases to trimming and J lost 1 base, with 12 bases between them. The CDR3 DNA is TGTGCCACCCTGTTGGGGGGCACAGATACGCAGTATTTT. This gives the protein CATLLGGTDTQYF.

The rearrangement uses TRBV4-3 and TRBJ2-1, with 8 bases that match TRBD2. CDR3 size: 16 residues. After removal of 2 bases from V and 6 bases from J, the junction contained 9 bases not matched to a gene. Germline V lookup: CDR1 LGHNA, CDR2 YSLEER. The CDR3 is CASSQSSGVKVNEQFF. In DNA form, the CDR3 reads TGCGCCAGCAGCCAAAGTAGCGGGGTCAAGGTCAATGAGCAGTTCTTC.

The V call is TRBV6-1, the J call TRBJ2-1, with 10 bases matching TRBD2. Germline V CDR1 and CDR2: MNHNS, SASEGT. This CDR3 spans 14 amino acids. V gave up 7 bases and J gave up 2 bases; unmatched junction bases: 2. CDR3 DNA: TGTGCCAGCATTCTAGCGGGAGCCTACAATGAGCAGTTCTTC. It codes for CASILAGAYNEQFF.

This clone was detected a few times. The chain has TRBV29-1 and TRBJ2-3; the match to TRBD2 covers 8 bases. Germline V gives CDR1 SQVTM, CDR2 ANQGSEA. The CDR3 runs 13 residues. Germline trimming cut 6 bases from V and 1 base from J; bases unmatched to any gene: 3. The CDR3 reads CSVSGLGTDTQYF. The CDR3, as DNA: TGCAGCGTCTCGGGACTAGGCACAGATACGCAGTATTTT.

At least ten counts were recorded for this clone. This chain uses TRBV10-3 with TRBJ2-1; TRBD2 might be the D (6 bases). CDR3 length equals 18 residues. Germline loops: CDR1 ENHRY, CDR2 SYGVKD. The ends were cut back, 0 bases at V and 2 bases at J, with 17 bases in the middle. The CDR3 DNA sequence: TGTGCCATCAGTGAGTCGTTTCGGGCGGGGAGGACCTACAATGAGCAGTTCTTC. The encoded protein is CAISESFRAGRTYNEQFF.

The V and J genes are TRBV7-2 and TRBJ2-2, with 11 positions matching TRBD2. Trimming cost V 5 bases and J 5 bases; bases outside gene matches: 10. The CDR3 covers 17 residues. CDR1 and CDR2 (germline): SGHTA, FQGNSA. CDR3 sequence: CASSPTSGSLVTGELFF. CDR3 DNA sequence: TGTGCCAGCAGCCCAACTAGCGGGAGTTTAGTAACCGGGGAGCTGTTTTTT.